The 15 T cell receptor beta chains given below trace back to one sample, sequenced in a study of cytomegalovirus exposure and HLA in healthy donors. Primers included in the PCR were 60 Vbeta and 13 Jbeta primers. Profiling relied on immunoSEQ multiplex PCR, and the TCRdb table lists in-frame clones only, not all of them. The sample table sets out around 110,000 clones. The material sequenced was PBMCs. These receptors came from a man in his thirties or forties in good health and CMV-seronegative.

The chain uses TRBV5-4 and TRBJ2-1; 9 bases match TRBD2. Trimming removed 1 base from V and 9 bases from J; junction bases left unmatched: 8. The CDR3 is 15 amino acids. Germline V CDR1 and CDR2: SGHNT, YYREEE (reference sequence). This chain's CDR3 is CASSLYAGGPLEQFF. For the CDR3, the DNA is TGTGCCAGCAGCTTGTATGCGGGGGGGCCACTTGAGCAGTTCTTC.

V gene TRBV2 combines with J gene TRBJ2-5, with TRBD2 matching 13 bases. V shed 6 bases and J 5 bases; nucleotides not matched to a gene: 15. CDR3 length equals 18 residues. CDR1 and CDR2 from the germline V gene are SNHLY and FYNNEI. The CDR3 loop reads CASRRLAGGANIGETQYF. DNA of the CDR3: TGTGCCAGCAGGCGACTAGCGGGGGGCGCTAACATAGGGGAGACCCAGTACTTC.

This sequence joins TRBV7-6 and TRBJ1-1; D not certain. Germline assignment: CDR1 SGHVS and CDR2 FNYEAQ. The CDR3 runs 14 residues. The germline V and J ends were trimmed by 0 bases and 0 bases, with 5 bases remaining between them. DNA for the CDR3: TGTGCCAGCAGCTTAGCCGGTTTGAACACTGAAGCTTTCTTT. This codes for CASSLAGLNTEAFF. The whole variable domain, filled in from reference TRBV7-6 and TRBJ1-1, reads GAGVSQSPRYKVTKRGQDVALRCDPISGHVSLYWYRQALGQGPEFLTYFNYEAQQDKSGLPNDRFSAERPEGSISTLTIQRTEQRDSAMYRCASSLAGLNTEAFFGQGTRLTVV.

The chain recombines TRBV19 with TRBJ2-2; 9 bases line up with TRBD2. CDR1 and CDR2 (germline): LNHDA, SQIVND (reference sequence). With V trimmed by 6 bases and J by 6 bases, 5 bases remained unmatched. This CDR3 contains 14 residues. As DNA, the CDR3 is TGTGCCAGTAGCGGCGGGGGGGCCTCCGGGGAGCTGTTTTTT. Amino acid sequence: CASSGGGASGELFF.

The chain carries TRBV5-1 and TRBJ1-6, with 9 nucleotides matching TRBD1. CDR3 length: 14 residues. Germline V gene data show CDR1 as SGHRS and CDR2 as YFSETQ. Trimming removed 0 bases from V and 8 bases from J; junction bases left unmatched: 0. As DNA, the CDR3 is TGCGCCAGCAGCTTGGGGACAGGGGATTCACCCCTCCACTTT. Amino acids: CASSLGTGDSPLHF.

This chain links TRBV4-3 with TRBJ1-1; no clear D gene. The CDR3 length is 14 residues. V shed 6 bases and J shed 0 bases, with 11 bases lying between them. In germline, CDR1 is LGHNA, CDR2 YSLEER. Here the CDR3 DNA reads TGCGCCAGCAGTCGAGCGGCCATGAACACTGAAGCTTTCTTT. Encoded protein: CASSRAAMNTEAFF.

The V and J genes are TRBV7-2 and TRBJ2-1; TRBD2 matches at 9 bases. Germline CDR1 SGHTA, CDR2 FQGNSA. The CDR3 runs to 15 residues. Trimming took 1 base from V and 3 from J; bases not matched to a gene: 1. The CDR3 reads CASSLGGGGYNEQFF. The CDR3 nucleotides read TGTGCCAGCAGCTTAGGCGGGGGGGGCTACAATGAGCAGTTCTTC.

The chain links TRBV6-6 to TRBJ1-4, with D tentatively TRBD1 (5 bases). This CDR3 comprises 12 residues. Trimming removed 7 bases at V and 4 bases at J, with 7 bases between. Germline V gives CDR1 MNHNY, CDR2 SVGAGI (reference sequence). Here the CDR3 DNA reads TGTGCCAGCACGGGGGATAATGAAAAACTGTTTTTT. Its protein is CASTGDNEKLFF.

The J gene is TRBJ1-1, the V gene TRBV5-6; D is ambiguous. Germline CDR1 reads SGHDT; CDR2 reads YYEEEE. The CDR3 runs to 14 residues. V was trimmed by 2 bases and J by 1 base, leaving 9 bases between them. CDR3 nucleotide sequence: TGTGCCAGCAGCTTTTTGTCCGGGAACACTGAAGCTTTCTTT. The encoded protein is CASSFLSGNTEAFF.

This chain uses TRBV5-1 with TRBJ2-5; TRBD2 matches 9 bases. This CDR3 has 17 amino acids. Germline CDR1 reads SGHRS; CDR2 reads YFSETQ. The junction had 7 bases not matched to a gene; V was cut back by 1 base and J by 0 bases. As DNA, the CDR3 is TGCGCCAGCAGCTTGAGGGTTCTAGCGGGACACCAAGAGACCCAGTACTTC. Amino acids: CASSLRVLAGHQETQYF.

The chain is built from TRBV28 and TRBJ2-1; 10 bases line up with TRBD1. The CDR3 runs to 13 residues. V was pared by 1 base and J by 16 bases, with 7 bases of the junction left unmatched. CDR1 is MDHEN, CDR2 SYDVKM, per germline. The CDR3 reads CASSLSRTGGGFF. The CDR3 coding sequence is TGTGCCAGCAGTTTATCTCGGACAGGGGGAGGATTCTTC.

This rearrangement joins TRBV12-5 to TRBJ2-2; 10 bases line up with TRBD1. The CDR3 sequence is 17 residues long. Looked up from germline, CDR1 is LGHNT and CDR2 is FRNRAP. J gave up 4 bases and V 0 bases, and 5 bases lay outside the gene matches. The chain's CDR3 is CASGLVLRQGATGELFF. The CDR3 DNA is TGTGCTAGTGGTTTGGTACTCCGACAGGGGGCCACCGGGGAGCTGTTTTTT. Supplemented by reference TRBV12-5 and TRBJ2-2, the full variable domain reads DARVTQTPRHKVTEMGQEVTMRCQPILGHNTVFWYRQTMMQGLELLAYFRNRAPLDDSGMPKDRFSAEMPDATLATLKIQPSEPRDSAVYFCASGLVLRQGATGELFFGEGSRLTVL.

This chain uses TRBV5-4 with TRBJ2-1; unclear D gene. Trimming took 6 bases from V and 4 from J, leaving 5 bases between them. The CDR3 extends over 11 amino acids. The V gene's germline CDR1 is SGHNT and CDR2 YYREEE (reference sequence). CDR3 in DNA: TGTGCCAGCACTGTGTACAATGAGCAGTTCTTC. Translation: CASTVYNEQFF.

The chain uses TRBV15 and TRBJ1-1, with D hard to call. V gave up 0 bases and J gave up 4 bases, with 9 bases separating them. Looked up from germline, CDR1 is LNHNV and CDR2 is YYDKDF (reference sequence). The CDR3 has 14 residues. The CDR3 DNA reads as TGTGCCACCAGCAGAGATTGGGCGGGCACTGAAGCTTTCTTT. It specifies CATSRDWAGTEAFF. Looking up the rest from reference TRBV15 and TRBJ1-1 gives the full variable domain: DAMVIQNPRYQVTQFGKPVTLSCSQTLNHNVMYWYQQKSSQAPKLLFHYYDKDFNNEADTPDNFQSRRPNTSFCFLDIRSPGLGDTAMYLCATSRDWAGTEAFFGQGTRLTVV.

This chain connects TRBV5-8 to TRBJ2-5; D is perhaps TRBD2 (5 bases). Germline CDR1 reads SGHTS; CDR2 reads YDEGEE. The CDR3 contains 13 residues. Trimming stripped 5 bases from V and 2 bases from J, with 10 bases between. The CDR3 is CASRPGIQETQYF. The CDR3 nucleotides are TGTGCCAGCAGACCGGGGATTCAAGAGACCCAGTACTTC.